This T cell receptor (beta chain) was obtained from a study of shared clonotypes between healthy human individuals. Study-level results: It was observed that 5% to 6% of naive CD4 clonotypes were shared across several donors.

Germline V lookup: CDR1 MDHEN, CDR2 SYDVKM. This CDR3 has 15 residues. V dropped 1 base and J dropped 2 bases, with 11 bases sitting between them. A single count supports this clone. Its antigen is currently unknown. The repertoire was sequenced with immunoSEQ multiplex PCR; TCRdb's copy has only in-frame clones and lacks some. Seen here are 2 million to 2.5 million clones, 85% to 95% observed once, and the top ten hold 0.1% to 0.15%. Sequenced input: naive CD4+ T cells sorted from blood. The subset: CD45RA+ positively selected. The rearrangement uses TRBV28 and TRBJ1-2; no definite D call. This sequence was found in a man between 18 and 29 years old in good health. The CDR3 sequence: CASSLYRVTNYGYTF. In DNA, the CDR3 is TGTGCCAGCAGTTTATATCGGGTTACCAACTATGGCTACACCTTC.